This T cell receptor beta chain was found in a study of OX40 agonist ivuxolimab in advanced cancers. For the study at large: An agonistic human IgG2 monoclonal antibody against OX40 (CD134) was given. Ivuxolimab doses were 0.01, 0.1, 0.3, 1.5, 3 or 10 mg/kg every 2 weeks. Three individuals attained partial responses, comprising one hepatocellular carcinoma case and two cutaneous melanoma cases.

Repertoires were generated with immunoSEQ multiplex PCR, while TCRdb's copy carries only in-frame clones and drops some. The profile shows some 71,000 clones, roughly 80% of them singletons. Trimming removed 2 bases at V and 6 bases at J, with 7 bases between. Per the germline V gene, CDR1 is SGHVS and CDR2 is FNYEAQ. CDR3 length: 13 amino acids. The source was CD4+ or CD8+ T cells sorted from blood, collected in a trial of the OX40 agonist ivuxolimab. This receptor was taken from an adult with an advanced solid tumor such as melanoma, head and neck, liver or kidney cancer. This chain links TRBV7-6 with TRBJ1-4; D possibly corresponds to TRBD1 (6 bases). CDR3 amino acids: CASSLNRDEKLFF. CDR3 bases: TGTGCCAGCAGCTTAAACAGGGATGAAAAACTGTTTTTT.